This is a list of T cell receptor beta chains from one sample in a study of cytomegalovirus exposure and HLA in healthy donors. Repertoires were generated with immunoSEQ multiplex PCR, while TCRdb's copy carries only in-frame clones and drops some. This sample yields 150,000 to 200,000 clones, of which 82% are seen a single time; roughly 1.6% belongs to the top ten. The specimen sequenced was PBMCs. The receptors here all came from a girl aged 10-17 years in good health and CMV-seropositive. Each CDR3 is given with its conserved first and last residue. D genes are given only for firm matches. Only some rows state a clone size, as once, few, many or a class for expanded clones.

d_gene,v_gene,j_gene,abundance,CDR3aa,CDR3nt
.,TRBV7-9,TRBJ2-7,.,CASSLEEDYEQYF,TGTGCCAGCAGCTTAGAGGAGGACTACGAGCAGTACTTC
.,TRBV5-8,TRBJ1-1,.,CASRSVVGLMNTEAFF,TGTGCCAGCAGATCTGTGGTCGGGTTAATGAACACTGAAGCTTTCTTT
TRBD1,TRBV5-6,TRBJ1-2,.,CASSSTPGQDPNIGGYTF,TGTGCCAGCAGCAGCACACCGGGACAGGACCCCAACATCGGTGGCTACACCTTC
.,TRBV11-3,TRBJ2-2,.,CASSLEEGGELFF,TGTGCCAGCAGCTTAGAAGAGGGCGGGGAGCTGTTTTTT
.,TRBV15,TRBJ2-3,.,CATSRDRGRDTQYF,TGTGCCACCAGCAGAGACAGGGGACGAGATACGCAGTATTTT
.,TRBV30,TRBJ2-3,.,CAWMEVDTQYF,TGTGCCTGGATGGAGGTGGATACGCAGTATTTT
.,TRBV9,TRBJ1-4,.,CASSVAGEGTLFF,TGTGCCAGCAGCGTAGCGGGGGAAGGGACACTGTTTTTT
TRBD1,TRBV27,TRBJ2-7,.,CASSSGTGGLEQYF,TGTGCCAGCAGTTCCGGGACAGGGGGTCTCGAGCAGTACTTC
TRBD1,TRBV6-5,TRBJ2-2,.,CASSGQVRNTGELFF,TGTGCCAGCAGCGGACAGGTCCGAAACACCGGGGAGCTGTTTTTT
.,TRBV7-3,TRBJ1-1,.,CASSLSSGANTEAFF,TGTGCCAGCAGCTTAAGTTCAGGGGCGAACACTGAAGCTTTCTTT
.,TRBV6-1,TRBJ2-7,.,CASRPFTGFSYEQYF,TGTGCCAGCAGGCCCTTTACAGGGTTCTCCTACGAGCAGTACTTC
.,TRBV20-1,TRBJ2-5,.,CSCQTQETQYF,TGCAGTTGTCAGACACAAGAGACCCAGTACTTC
TRBD1,TRBV2,TRBJ2-7,.,CASKSRGPNEQYF,TGTGCCAGCAAGTCCAGGGGGCCCAACGAGCAGTACTTC
.,TRBV20-1,TRBJ2-7,.,CSGVQGDEQYF,TGCAGTGGAGTACAGGGAGACGAGCAGTACTTC
TRBD1,TRBV7-2,TRBJ2-7,once,CASSLRQGSEQYF,TGTGCCAGCAGCTTACGACAGGGAAGCGAGCAGTACTTC